This note documents a single T cell receptor (beta chain) sequence. No antigen is known for it. The junction departs from the called germline gene at one end, perhaps through a read error. The data originate from a study of cytomegalovirus exposure and HLA in healthy donors. The length of the CDR3 is 13 residues. Germline V lookup: CDR1 SGHDN, CDR2 FVKESK. Here immunoSEQ multiplex PCR was the method, and the copy in TCRdb shows in-frame clones only, minus some. The sample shows some 130,000 clones, roughly 89% of them seen only once. Whole-study results and caveats: Cytomegalovirus association was listed for under 200 TCR beta chains.

The study drew the donors from its approximately 110-subject validation cohort, separate from the roughly 700-subject first cohort. The genes are TRBV14 and TRBJ2-7; D is perhaps TRBD1 (6 bases). Input material: PBMCs. The source is a young woman in good health and CMV-seronegative. CDR3 sequence: CASSPRTTGQLWF. The CDR3, as DNA: TGTGCCAGCAGCCCCCGAACCACCGGACAGCTATGGTTC.